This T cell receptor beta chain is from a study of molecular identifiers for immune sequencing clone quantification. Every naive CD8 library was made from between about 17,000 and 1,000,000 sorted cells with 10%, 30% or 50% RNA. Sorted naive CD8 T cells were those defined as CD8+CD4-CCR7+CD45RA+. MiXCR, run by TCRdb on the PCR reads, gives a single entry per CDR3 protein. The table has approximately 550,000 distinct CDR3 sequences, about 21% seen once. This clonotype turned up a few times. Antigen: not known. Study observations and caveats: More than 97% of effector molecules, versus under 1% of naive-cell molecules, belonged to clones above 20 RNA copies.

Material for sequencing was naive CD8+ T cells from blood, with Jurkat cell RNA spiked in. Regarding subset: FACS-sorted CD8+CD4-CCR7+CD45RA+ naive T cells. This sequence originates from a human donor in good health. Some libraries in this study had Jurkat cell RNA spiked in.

The CDR3 spells CASSSESEQYF. Written as DNA, the CDR3 is TGTGCCAGCAGTTCCGAATCCGAGCAGTACTTC. V and J are TRBV2 and TRBJ2-7, with D unclear. Per the germline V gene, CDR1 is SNHLY and CDR2 is FYNNEI. The CDR3 is made up of 11 amino acids. The V end was cut by 5 bases, the J end by 6 bases, with 8 bases between.